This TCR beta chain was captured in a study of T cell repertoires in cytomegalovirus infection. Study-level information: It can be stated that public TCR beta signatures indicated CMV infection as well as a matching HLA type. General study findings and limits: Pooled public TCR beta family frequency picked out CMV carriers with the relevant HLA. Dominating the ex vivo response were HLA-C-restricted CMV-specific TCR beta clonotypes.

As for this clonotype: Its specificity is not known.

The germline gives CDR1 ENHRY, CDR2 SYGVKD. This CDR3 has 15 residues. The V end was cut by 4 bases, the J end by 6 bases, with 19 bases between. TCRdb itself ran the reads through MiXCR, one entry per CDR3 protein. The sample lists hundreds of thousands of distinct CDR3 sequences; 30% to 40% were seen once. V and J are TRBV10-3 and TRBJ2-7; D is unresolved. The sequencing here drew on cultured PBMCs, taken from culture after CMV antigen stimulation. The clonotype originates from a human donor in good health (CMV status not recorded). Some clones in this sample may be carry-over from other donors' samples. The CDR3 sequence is CAISAAEGLRGEQYV. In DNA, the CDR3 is TGTGCCATCAGTGCGGCGGAAGGGTTGCGAGGCGAGCAGTACGTC.